These T cell receptor beta chains were read from a single sample in a study of cytomegalovirus exposure and HLA in healthy donors. Assay used: immunoSEQ multiplex PCR; TCRdb lists only in-frame clones, some missing. Among roughly 120,000 clones listed, approximately 90% were seen once. The material sequenced was PBMCs. The origin of the receptors is a woman aged 18 to 35 in good health and CMV-seronegative. Both conserved end residues are part of each CDR3. Each record gives: V gene, J gene, clone size, D gene, CDR3 protein, CDR3 DNA. D genes are given only for firm matches. A clone size is listed for some rows: how often the clone was seen (once, few, many), or a class if it is expanded.

V gene: TRBV7-8
J gene: TRBJ1-5
clone size: .
D gene: .
CDR3 protein: CASSSRSGFSQPQHF
CDR3 DNA: TGTGCCAGCAGCTCGAGGTCAGGGTTTAGTCAGCCCCAGCATTTT

V gene: TRBV7-2
J gene: TRBJ1-1
clone size: .
D gene: .
CDR3 protein: CASSLQRGATEAFF
CDR3 DNA: TGTGCCAGCAGCTTGCAACGGGGGGCCACTGAAGCTTTCTTT

V gene: TRBV27
J gene: TRBJ2-1
clone size: .
D gene: TRBD2
CDR3 protein: CASSLRLAGFRAGGEQFF
CDR3 DNA: TGTGCCAGCAGTCTTCGACTAGCGGGCTTTAGGGCTGGTGGTGAGCAGTTCTTC

V gene: TRBV4-2
J gene: TRBJ2-2
clone size: .
D gene: TRBD2
CDR3 protein: CASSQEGTSRGGELFF
CDR3 DNA: TGTGCCAGCAGCCAAGAGGGGACTAGCCGTGGAGGGGAGCTGTTTTTT

V gene: TRBV7-9
J gene: TRBJ2-3
clone size: .
D gene: TRBD2
CDR3 protein: CASSPLAGRGTDTQYF
CDR3 DNA: TGTGCCAGCAGCCCCCTAGCGGGGCGGGGCACAGATACGCAGTATTTT

V gene: TRBV19
J gene: TRBJ1-1
clone size: .
D gene: .
CDR3 protein: CASSGTSSAFF
CDR3 DNA: TGTGCCAGTAGTGGTACCTCAAGCGCTTTCTTT

V gene: TRBV2
J gene: TRBJ1-2
clone size: .
D gene: TRBD1
CDR3 protein: CASSEVLTGGGYTF
CDR3 DNA: TGTGCCAGCAGTGAAGTTTTGACAGGGGGTGGCTACACCTTC

V gene: TRBV9
J gene: TRBJ1-5
clone size: .
D gene: TRBD1
CDR3 protein: CASSAGQGATQPQHF
CDR3 DNA: TGTGCCAGCAGCGCCGGACAGGGGGCAACTCAGCCCCAGCATTTT

V gene: TRBV25-1
J gene: TRBJ1-6
clone size: .
D gene: .
CDR3 protein: CASSPRLGDYNSPLHF
CDR3 DNA: TGTGCCAGCAGTCCACGCCTGGGAGACTATAATTCACCCCTCCACTTT

V gene: TRBV27
J gene: TRBJ2-4
clone size: .
D gene: .
CDR3 protein: CASSPLGAKNIQYF
CDR3 DNA: TGTGCCAGCAGTCCCCTAGGAGCCAAAAACATTCAGTACTTC

V gene: TRBV27
J gene: TRBJ2-7
clone size: .
D gene: TRBD1
CDR3 protein: CASSLRGTGGYYEQYF
CDR3 DNA: TGTGCCAGCAGTTTGCGGGGGACAGGGGGCTACTACGAGCAGTACTTC

V gene: TRBV7-3
J gene: TRBJ2-6
clone size: .
D gene: .
CDR3 protein: CASSLIPFLDSREPANVLTF
CDR3 DNA: TGTGCCAGCAGCTTAATACCGTTTTTAGATTCCAGGGAACCGGCCAACGTCCTGACTTTC

V gene: TRBV5-1
J gene: TRBJ1-1
clone size: .
D gene: .
CDR3 protein: CASSLDLEEAFF
CDR3 DNA: TGCGCCAGCAGCTTGGATCTGGAGGAGGCTTTCTTT

V gene: TRBV19
J gene: TRBJ2-7
clone size: .
D gene: TRBD2
CDR3 protein: CASSTIAGGPSEQYF
CDR3 DNA: TGTGCCAGTAGTACCATAGCGGGAGGGCCCTCCGAGCAGTACTTC

V gene: TRBV18
J gene: TRBJ1-3
clone size: .
D gene: .
CDR3 protein: CASSPKSSTGGNTIYF
CDR3 DNA: TGTGCCAGCTCACCCAAATCCTCAACAGGTGGAAACACCATATATTTT

V gene: TRBV10-2
J gene: TRBJ1-2
clone size: .
D gene: TRBD1
CDR3 protein: CASSDTGDYGYTF
CDR3 DNA: TGCGCCAGCAGTGACACAGGGGACTATGGCTACACCTTC

V gene: TRBV7-2
J gene: TRBJ1-2
clone size: .
D gene: TRBD1
CDR3 protein: CASSPRTGGSYGYTF
CDR3 DNA: TGTGCCAGCAGCCCCAGGACAGGGGGCAGCTATGGCTACACCTTC

V gene: TRBV7-7
J gene: TRBJ1-4
clone size: medium-sized
D gene: .
CDR3 protein: CASSLYGSGQAF
CDR3 DNA: TGTGCTAGCAGCTTATACGGTTCGGGACAAGCTTTT

V gene: TRBV6-5
J gene: TRBJ1-2
clone size: .
D gene: .
CDR3 protein: CASSRHIYGYTF
CDR3 DNA: TGTGCCAGCAGCCGACATATCTATGGCTACACCTTC

V gene: TRBV18
J gene: TRBJ2-1
clone size: .
D gene: TRBD1
CDR3 protein: CASSLTGTGTENDEQFF
CDR3 DNA: TGTGCCAGCTCACTGACCGGGACCGGGACAGAAAACGATGAGCAGTTCTTC

V gene: TRBV2
J gene: TRBJ1-5
clone size: .
D gene: .
CDR3 protein: CASSDVAVQPQHF
CDR3 DNA: TGTGCCAGCAGTGATGTCGCGGTTCAGCCCCAGCATTTT

V gene: TRBV19
J gene: TRBJ2-2
clone size: .
D gene: TRBD1
CDR3 protein: CASSSDRGSTGELFF
CDR3 DNA: TGTGCCAGTAGTAGCGACAGGGGGTCCACCGGGGAGCTGTTTTTT

V gene: TRBV25-1
J gene: TRBJ2-1
clone size: .
D gene: TRBD2
CDR3 protein: CASSEFGGRADEQFF
CDR3 DNA: TGTGCCAGCAGTGAATTTGGAGGGAGGGCGGATGAGCAGTTCTTC

V gene: TRBV28
J gene: TRBJ1-5
clone size: .
D gene: .
CDR3 protein: CASSRPPGGRPQHF
CDR3 DNA: TGTGCCAGCAGTCGCCCACCGGGGGGACGGCCCCAGCATTTT

V gene: TRBV25-1
J gene: TRBJ2-5
clone size: .
D gene: .
CDR3 protein: CASSSRGGQETQYF
CDR3 DNA: TGTGCCAGCAGTTCTAGGGGAGGCCAAGAGACCCAGTACTTC

V gene: TRBV28
J gene: TRBJ1-5
clone size: .
D gene: .
CDR3 protein: CASSLGGARSNQPQHF
CDR3 DNA: TGTGCCAGCAGTTTAGGGGGGGCGAGGAGCAATCAGCCCCAGCATTTT

V gene: TRBV27
J gene: TRBJ2-7
clone size: .
D gene: TRBD2
CDR3 protein: CASSLSTSVVYEQYF
CDR3 DNA: TGTGCCAGCAGTTTATCGACTAGCGTGGTGTACGAGCAGTACTTC

V gene: TRBV5-1
J gene: TRBJ1-1
clone size: .
D gene: .
CDR3 protein: CASSLAGRESTEAFF
CDR3 DNA: TGCGCCAGCAGCTTGGCCGGGAGGGAGAGCACTGAAGCTTTCTTT

V gene: TRBV28
J gene: TRBJ1-2
clone size: .
D gene: TRBD1
CDR3 protein: CASRRPDREVGYGYTF
CDR3 DNA: TGTGCCAGCAGGCGACCGGACAGGGAGGTCGGCTATGGCTACACCTTC

V gene: TRBV9
J gene: TRBJ1-3
clone size: .
D gene: .
CDR3 protein: CASSPRPGDTIYF
CDR3 DNA: TGTGCCAGCAGCCCCCGTCCAGGGGACACCATATATTTT

V gene: TRBV5-1
J gene: TRBJ2-3
clone size: .
D gene: TRBD2
CDR3 protein: CASTPTSGPGRQYF
CDR3 DNA: TGCGCCAGCACCCCGACTAGCGGCCCAGGGAGGCAGTATTTT

V gene: TRBV14
J gene: TRBJ2-2
clone size: .
D gene: TRBD2
CDR3 protein: CASSQDITSGANTGELFF
CDR3 DNA: TGTGCCAGCAGCCAAGATATAACTAGCGGCGCGAACACCGGGGAGCTGTTTTTT

V gene: TRBV18
J gene: TRBJ1-4
clone size: .
D gene: .
CDR3 protein: CASSPVRVGATNEKLFF
CDR3 DNA: TGTGCCAGCTCACCTGTAAGGGTCGGGGCAACTAATGAAAAACTGTTTTTT

V gene: TRBV5-8
J gene: TRBJ1-1
clone size: .
D gene: .
CDR3 protein: CASSFSPTRNTEAFF
CDR3 DNA: TGTGCCAGCAGCTTTTCCCCCACACGGAACACTGAAGCTTTCTTT